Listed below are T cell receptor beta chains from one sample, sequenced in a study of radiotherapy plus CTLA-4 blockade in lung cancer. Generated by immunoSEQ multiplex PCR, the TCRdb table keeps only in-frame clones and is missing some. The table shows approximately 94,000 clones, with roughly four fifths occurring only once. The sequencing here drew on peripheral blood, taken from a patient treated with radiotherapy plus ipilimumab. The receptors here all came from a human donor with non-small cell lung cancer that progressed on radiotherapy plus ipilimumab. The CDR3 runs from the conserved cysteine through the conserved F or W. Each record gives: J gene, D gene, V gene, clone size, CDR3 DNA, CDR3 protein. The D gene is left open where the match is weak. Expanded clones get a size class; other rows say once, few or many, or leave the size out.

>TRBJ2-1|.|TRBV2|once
TGTGCCAGCAGTGTTGGGGGGAATGAGCAGTTCTTC
CASSVGGNEQFF
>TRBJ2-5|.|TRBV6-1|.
TGTGCCAGCAGTGAACAAAAAGAGACCCAGTACTTC
CASSEQKETQYF
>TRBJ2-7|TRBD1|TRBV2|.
TGTGCCAGCAGGAAAGACAGGGGCGCGGGGGAGCAGTACTTC
CASRKDRGAGEQYF
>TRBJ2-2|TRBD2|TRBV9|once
TGTGCCAGCAGCGTAGTAAGCTCTAGCGGGAGAGGGACCGGGGAGCTGTTTTTT
CASSVVSSSGRGTGELFF
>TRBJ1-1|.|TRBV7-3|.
TGTGCCAGCAGCCTAAAAGAGAACACTGAAGCTTTCTTT
CASSLKENTEAFF
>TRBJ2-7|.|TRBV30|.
TGTGCCTGGAGCCCGACGTCCTACGAGCAGTACTTC
CAWSPTSYEQYF
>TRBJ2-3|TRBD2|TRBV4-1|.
TGCGCCAGCAGCCATGGGCCGACTAGCGGGGTCACAGATACGCAGTATTTT
CASSHGPTSGVTDTQYF
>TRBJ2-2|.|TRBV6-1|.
TGTGCCAGCAGTGAACGAGGGGGCGGGGAGCTGTTTTTT
CASSERGGGELFF
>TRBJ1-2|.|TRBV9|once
TGTGCCAGCAGCGTTGCAGGAAGACAGGTACATGGCTACACCTTC
CASSVAGRQVHGYTF
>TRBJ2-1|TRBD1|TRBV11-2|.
TGTGCCAGCAGCCCGACACAGGGGACCTACAATGAGCAGTTCTTC
CASSPTQGTYNEQFF
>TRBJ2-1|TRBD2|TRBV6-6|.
TGTGCCAGCAGTTACATCCGGGAGGTAGATGAGCAGTTCTTC
CASSYIREVDEQFF
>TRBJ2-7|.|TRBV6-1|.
TGTGCCAGCAGGGAGCCCTCGTCCGGGCAGTACTTC
CASREPSSGQYF
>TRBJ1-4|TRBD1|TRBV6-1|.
TGTGCCAGCAGTGCTGGACAGGGCCTTAATGAAAAACTGTTTTTT
CASSAGQGLNEKLFF
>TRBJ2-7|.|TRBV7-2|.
TGTGCCAGCAGCTTAATCGACGAGCAGTACTTC
CASSLIDEQYF
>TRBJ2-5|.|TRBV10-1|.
TGCGCCAGCAGTGAGCTGGGGGTCTATCTATCGGAGACCCAGTACTTC
CASSELGVYLSETQYF
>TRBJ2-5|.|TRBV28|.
TGTGCCAGCAGGACCCAGGTGATTGGGTACCAAGAGACCCAGTACTTC
CASRTQVIGYQETQYF
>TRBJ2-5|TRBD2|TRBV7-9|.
TGTGCCAGCAGTACTAGCGGGAGTTCGGAGACCCAGTACTTC
CASSTSGSSETQYF